This TCR beta chain came from a study of cytomegalovirus exposure and HLA in healthy donors. Overall study results and limits: Common viral pathogens seemed to be connected with several of the most significant clusters, according to a later analysis.

PCR employed 60 Vbeta and 13 Jbeta primers. Sequencing was performed with immunoSEQ multiplex PCR; in TCRdb, only in-frame clones are kept and a portion is missing. The listing records around 97,000 clones. CDR3 length: 17 residues. CDR1 KGHSH and CDR2 LQKENI come from the germline V gene. The V end lost 0 bases, the J end lost 0 bases, and 11 bases lay between the germline ends. To note about this clone: Its antigen is unknown.

Sequenced material: PBMCs. The rearrangement links TRBV18 to TRBJ2-2; D is perhaps TRBD1 (6 bases). The source of this sequence is a man in his forties or fifties in good health and CMV-seronegative. The CDR3 region is CASSPPGRGTNTGELFF. CDR3 DNA: TGTGCCAGCTCACCACCCGGAAGGGGGACGAACACCGGGGAGCTGTTTTTT.